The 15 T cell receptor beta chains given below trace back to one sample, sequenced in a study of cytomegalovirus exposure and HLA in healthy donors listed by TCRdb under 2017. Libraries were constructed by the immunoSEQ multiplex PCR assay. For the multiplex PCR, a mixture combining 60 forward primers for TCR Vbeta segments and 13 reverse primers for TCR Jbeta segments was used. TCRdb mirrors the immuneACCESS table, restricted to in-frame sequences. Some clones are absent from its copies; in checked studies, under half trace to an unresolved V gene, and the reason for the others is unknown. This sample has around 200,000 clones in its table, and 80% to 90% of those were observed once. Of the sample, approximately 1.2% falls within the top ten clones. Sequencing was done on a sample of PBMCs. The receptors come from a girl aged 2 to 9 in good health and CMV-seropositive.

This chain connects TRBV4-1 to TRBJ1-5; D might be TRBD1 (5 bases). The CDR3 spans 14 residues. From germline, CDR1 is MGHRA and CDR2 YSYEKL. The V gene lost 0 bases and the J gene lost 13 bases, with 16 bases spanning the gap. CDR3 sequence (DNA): TGCGCCAGCAGCCAAGATAGGGGTCTGGCCCTGCAGCATTTT. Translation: CASSQDRGLALQHF.

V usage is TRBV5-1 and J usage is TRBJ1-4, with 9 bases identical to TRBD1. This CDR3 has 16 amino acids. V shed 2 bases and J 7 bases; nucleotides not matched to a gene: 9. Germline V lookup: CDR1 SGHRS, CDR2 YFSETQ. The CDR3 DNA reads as TGCGCCAGCAGCTTAACAGGGGGCACGGCTAGTGAAAAACTGTTTTTT. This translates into CASSLTGGTASEKLFF.

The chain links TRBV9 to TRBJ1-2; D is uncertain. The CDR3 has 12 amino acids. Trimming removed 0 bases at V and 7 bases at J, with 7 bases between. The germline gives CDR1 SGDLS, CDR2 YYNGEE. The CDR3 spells CASSVATGGYTF. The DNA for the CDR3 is TGTGCCAGCAGCGTAGCTACGGGTGGCTACACCTTC.

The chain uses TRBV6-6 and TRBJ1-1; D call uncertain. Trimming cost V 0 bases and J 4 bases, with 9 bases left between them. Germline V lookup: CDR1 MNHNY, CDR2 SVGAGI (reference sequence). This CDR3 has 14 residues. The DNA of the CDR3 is TGTGCCAGCAGTTACTCCCCTGGAGGCACTGAAGCTTTCTTT. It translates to CASSYSPGGTEAFF.

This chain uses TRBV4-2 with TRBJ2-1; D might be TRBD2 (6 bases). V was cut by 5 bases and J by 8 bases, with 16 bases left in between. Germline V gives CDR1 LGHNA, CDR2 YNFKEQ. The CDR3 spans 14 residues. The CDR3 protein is CASSTRIPGDEQFF. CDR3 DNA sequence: TGTGCCAGCAGCACGCGAATACCGGGGGATGAGCAGTTCTTC.

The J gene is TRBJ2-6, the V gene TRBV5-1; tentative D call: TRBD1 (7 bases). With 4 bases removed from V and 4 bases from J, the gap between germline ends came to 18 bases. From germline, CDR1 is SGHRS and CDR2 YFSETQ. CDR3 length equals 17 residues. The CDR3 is CASSLGTAGLGANVLTF. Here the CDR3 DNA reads TGCGCCAGCAGCCTAGGGACAGCGGGCTTGGGGGCCAACGTCCTGACTTTC.

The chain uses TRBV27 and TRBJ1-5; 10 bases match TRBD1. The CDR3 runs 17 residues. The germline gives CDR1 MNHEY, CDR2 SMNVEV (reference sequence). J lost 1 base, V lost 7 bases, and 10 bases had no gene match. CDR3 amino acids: CASKRLSGQGSNQPQHF. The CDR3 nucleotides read TGTGCCAGCAAAAGACTGTCGGGACAGGGGAGCAATCAGCCCCAGCATTTT.

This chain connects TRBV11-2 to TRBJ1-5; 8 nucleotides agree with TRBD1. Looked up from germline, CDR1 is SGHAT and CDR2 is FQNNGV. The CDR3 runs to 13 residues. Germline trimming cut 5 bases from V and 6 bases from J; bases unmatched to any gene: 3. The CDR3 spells CASSPTGVQPQHF. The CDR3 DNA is TGTGCCAGCAGCCCGACAGGGGTTCAGCCCCAGCATTTT.

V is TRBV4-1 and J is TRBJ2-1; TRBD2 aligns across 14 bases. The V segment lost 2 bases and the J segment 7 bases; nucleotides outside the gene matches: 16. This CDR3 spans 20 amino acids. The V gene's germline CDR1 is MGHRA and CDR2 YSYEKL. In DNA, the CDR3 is TGCGCCAGCAGCCAACCCAGACTAGCGGGAGGGCCAGCTTCAAAAAATGAGCAGTTCTTC. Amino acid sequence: CASSQPRLAGGPASKNEQFF.

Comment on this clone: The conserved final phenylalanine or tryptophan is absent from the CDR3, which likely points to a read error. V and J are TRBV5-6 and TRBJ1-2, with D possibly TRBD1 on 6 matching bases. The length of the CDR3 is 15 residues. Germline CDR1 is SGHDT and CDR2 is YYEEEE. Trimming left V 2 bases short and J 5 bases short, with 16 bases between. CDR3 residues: CASSLLARDTYGYTL. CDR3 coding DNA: TGTGCCAGCAGCTTATTAGCCAGGGACACTTATGGCTACACCCTC.

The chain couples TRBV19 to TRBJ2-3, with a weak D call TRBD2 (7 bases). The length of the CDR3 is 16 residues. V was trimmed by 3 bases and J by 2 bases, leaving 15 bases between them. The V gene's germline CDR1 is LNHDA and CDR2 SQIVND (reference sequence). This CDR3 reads CASSIGGRGLTDTQYF. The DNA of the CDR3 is TGTGCCAGTAGTATTGGTGGGCGGGGGCTCACAGATACGCAGTATTTT.

CDR3 sequence: CASSQVPGQGPFSNQPQHF. In nucleotides, the CDR3 is TGTGCCAGCAGCCAAGTCCCCGGACAGGGGCCTTTCAGCAATCAGCCCCAGCATTTT. The chain is built from TRBV4-2 and TRBJ1-5; 9 bases map to TRBD1. Germline-derived CDR1 and CDR2 are LGHNA and YNFKEQ. The CDR3 covers 19 residues. V shed 1 base, J shed 1 base, and the junction held 11 bases outside the gene matches.

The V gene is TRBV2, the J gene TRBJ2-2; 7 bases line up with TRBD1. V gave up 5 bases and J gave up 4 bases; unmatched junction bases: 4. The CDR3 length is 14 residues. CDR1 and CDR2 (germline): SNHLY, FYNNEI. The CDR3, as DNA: TGTGCCAGCAGTACGTACAGGGGCACCGGGGAGCTGTTTTTT. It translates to CASSTYRGTGELFF.

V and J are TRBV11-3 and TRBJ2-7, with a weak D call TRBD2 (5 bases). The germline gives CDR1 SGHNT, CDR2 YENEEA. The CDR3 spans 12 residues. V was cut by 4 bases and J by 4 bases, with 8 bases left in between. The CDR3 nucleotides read TGTGCCAGCAGCTCGAGGAGGTACGAGCAGTACTTC. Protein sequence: CASSSRRYEQYF.

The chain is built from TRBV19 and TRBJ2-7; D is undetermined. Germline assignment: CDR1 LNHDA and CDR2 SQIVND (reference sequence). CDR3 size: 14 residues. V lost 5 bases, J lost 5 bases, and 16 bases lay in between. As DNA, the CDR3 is TGTGCCAGTAGTTTCGCGCTGAGTGGAGACGAGCAGTACTTC. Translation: CASSFALSGDEQYF.